Below are 23 T cell receptor beta chains sequenced from a single sample in a study of cytomegalovirus exposure and HLA in healthy donors. Vbeta (60) and Jbeta (13) primers were used in the PCR. Profiled with immunoSEQ multiplex PCR; TCRdb holds only in-frame clones, not every one. This repertoire shows some 130,000 clones, 65% to 80% found once; its top ten account for approximately 3.4%. Sequences were obtained from PBMCs. Receptor source: a man aged 40-49 years in good health and CMV-seronegative.

The genes are TRBV11-3 and TRBJ2-1; 11 nucleotides align to TRBD2. The length of the CDR3 is 15 residues. V lost 5 bases to trimming and J lost 5 bases; unmatched junction nucleotides: 5. The germline gives CDR1 SGHNT, CDR2 YENEEA. The CDR3, as DNA: TGTGCCAGCAGCCCGAATAGCGGGGGGGACAATGAGCAGTTCTTC. Its translation is CASSPNSGGDNEQFF.

This clone was counted between two and nine times. This chain links TRBV10-3 with TRBJ1-2, with no clear D. The CDR3 loop spans 14 amino acids. The ends were cut back, 4 bases at V and 5 bases at J, with 14 bases in the middle. CDR1 is ENHRY, CDR2 SYGVKD, per germline. CDR3 nucleotides: TGTGCCATCAGTGTCGAGACCCGAGGTTATGGCTACACCTTC. Translation gives CAISVETRGYGYTF.

Written as DNA, the CDR3 is TGCGCCAGCAAGGGAACAGGGGGCGTAAGATCACCCCTCCACTTT. It is translated as CASKGTGGVRSPLHF. The genes are TRBV5-1 and TRBJ1-6; TRBD1 agrees at 9 bases. V was clipped by 6 bases and J by 10 bases; unmatched bases: 11. The CDR3 length is 15 residues. From germline, CDR1 is SGHRS and CDR2 YFSETQ.

V usage is TRBV27 and J usage is TRBJ1-5; D unclear. The germline CDR1 and CDR2 sequences are MNHEY and SMNVEV (reference sequence). V was cut by 6 bases and J by 6 bases, with 18 bases left in between. The CDR3 is 15 amino acids. The CDR3 region has the DNA TGTGCCAGCAGCCGCTATGCGGCTCGGGGTCAGCCCCAGCATTTT. Its translation is CASSRYAARGQPQHF.

The chain links TRBV28 to TRBJ1-5, with D possibly TRBD1 on 6 matching bases. V shed 4 bases and J shed 1 base, with 14 bases lying between them. Germline V gene lookup returns CDR1 MDHEN and CDR2 SYDVKM. The CDR3 is 16 residues long. The CDR3 sequence is CASSSAGEGSNQPQHF. DNA of the CDR3: TGTGCCAGCAGTTCGGCAGGGGAAGGAAGCAATCAGCCCCAGCATTTT.

Worth noting for this clone: Different DNA sequences within this sample yield the same CDR3. This chain links TRBV7-9 with TRBJ1-4, with D tentatively TRBD1 (5 bases). V was cut by 1 base and J by 7 bases, with 10 bases left in between. Germline CDR1 is SEHNR and CDR2 is FQNEAQ (reference sequence). The CDR3 is made up of 14 amino acids. CDR3 DNA: TGTGCCAGCAGCTTAGGGCAGGGCGGTGAAAAACTGTTTTTT. Translation: CASSLGQGGEKLFF.

The gene calls are TRBV7-7 and TRBJ2-7; possibly TRBD2 for D (6 bases). The CDR3 runs to 15 residues. The V end lost 0 bases, the J end lost 2 bases, and 11 bases lay between the germline ends. CDR1 is SSHAT, CDR2 FNYEAQ, per germline (reference sequence). CDR3 sequence (DNA): TGTGCCAGCAGCTTAGCGTCCGGGAGTGCCTACGAGCAGTACTTC. It codes for CASSLASGSAYEQYF. Full variable domain (outside the CDR3, taken from reference TRBV7-7 and TRBJ2-7): GAGVSQSPRYKVTKRGQDVTLRCDPISSHATLYWYQQALGQGPEFLTYFNYEAQPDKSGLPSDRFSAERPEGSISTLTIQRTEQRDSAMYRCASSLASGSAYEQYFGPGTRLTVT.

V is TRBV30 and J is TRBJ1-5; weak D call: TRBD1 (5 bases). V gave up 5 bases and J gave up 6 bases, with 11 bases separating them. The CDR3 covers 12 residues. Germline-derived CDR1 and CDR2 are GTSNPN and SVGIG (reference sequence). The CDR3 here is CAWQHTGQPQHF. The DNA for the CDR3 is TGTGCCTGGCAGCATACAGGTCAGCCCCAGCATTTT.

The CDR3 spells CASSGAFMASGRGSTDTQYF. In DNA form, the CDR3 reads TGTGCCAGCAGCGGAGCCTTTATGGCTAGCGGGAGGGGGTCCACAGATACGCAGTATTTT. The chain couples TRBV9 to TRBJ2-3, with TRBD2 identical over 12 bases. Germline CDR1 reads SGDLS; CDR2 reads YYNGEE. CDR3 length equals 20 residues. Trimming took 3 bases from V and 2 from J; bases not matched to a gene: 16.

This clone has more than one count but fewer than ten. CDR3 sequence reads: CASSQDLGNTEAFF. In DNA, the CDR3 is TGCGCCAGCAGCCAAGACCTCGGGAACACTGAAGCTTTCTTT. This chain links TRBV4-3 with TRBJ1-1; no definite D call. Germline V CDR1 and CDR2: LGHNA, YSLEER. V lost 0 bases and J lost 1, with 6 bases in between. The CDR3 has 14 amino acids.

The V and J genes are TRBV11-3 and TRBJ2-5; TRBD2 is a possible D gene (7 bases). This CDR3 spans 13 amino acids. V lost 6 bases, J lost 1 base, and 9 bases lay in between. Germline loops: CDR1 SGHNT, CDR2 YENEEA. In nucleotides, the CDR3 is TGTGCCAGCAGACGGGGGGCCCAAGAGACCCAGTACTTC. It encodes CASRRGAQETQYF.

With regard to this clone: At one end the junction does not follow the germline gene, possibly because of a read error. The V and J genes are TRBV7-8 and TRBJ2-7; 10 positions match TRBD2. Germline lookup yields CDR1 SGHVS and CDR2 FQNEAQ. The CDR3 extends over 12 amino acids. The DNA for the CDR3 is TGTGCCAGCAGACTAGCGGGGACAGGTCTGAACTTC. Residues: CASRLAGTGLNF.

The chain links TRBV2 to TRBJ1-5; TRBD1 matches 9 bases. CDR1 is SNHLY, CDR2 FYNNEI, per germline. The trim removed 7 bases at V and 3 bases at J, leaving 10 bases unmatched. There are 16 residues in the CDR3. The CDR3 DNA reads TGTGCCAGCACAGAGGGACAGGGTTGGGACAATCAGCCCCAGCATTTT. It specifies CASTEGQGWDNQPQHF. Complete variable domain (other parts from reference TRBV2 and TRBJ1-5): EPEVTQTPSHQVTQMGQEVILRCVPISNHLYFYWYRQILGQKVEFLVSFYNNEISEKSEIFDDQFSVERPDGSNFTLKIRSTKLEDSAMYFCASTEGQGWDNQPQHFGDGTRLSIL.

On this clone itself: The sample holds other DNA sequences that translate to the same CDR3. V usage is TRBV6-1 and J usage is TRBJ1-4, with 7 bases identical to TRBD1. V was pared by 6 bases and J by 4 bases, with 5 bases of the junction left unmatched. CDR1 and CDR2 from the germline V gene are MNHNS and SASEGT. This CDR3 has 14 amino acids. CDR3 sequence: CASSEDRLNEKLFF. CDR3 coding DNA: TGTGCCAGCAGCGAGGACAGGCTTAATGAAAAACTGTTTTTT.

The chain has TRBV11-2 and TRBJ2-3; tentatively, D is TRBD2 (6 bases). The germline V gene has CDR1 SGHAT and CDR2 FQNNGV. V dropped 6 bases and J dropped 0 bases, with 13 bases sitting between them. The CDR3 runs to 15 residues. Here the CDR3 DNA reads TGTGCCAGCAGGATAGAAGCGGGCAGCACAGATACGCAGTATTTT. It specifies CASRIEAGSTDTQYF.

V is TRBV6-5 and J is TRBJ1-2; 9 nucleotides match TRBD1. Germline CDR1 reads MNHEY; CDR2 reads SVGAGI. This CDR3 contains 14 residues. V shed 7 bases, J shed 8 bases, and the junction held 11 bases outside the gene matches. This chain's CDR3 is CASTGQGGFDGYTF. The CDR3 DNA is TGTGCCAGCACGGGACAGGGCGGATTCGACGGCTACACCTTC.

CDR3 amino acids: CASSAYSHTEAFF. The CDR3 DNA reads as TGTGCCAGCAGTGCCTACAGCCACACTGAAGCTTTCTTT. The chain carries TRBV25-1 and TRBJ1-1; D remains unclear. This CDR3 is 13 amino acids long. V lost 4 bases and J 3 bases, leaving 9 bases between the germline ends. The germline CDR1 and CDR2 sequences are MGHDK and SYGVNS.

The chain recombines TRBV2 with TRBJ2-2; 11 bases align to TRBD2. The germline CDR1 and CDR2 sequences are SNHLY and FYNNEI. V dropped 6 bases and J dropped 5; count of bases not matched to a gene: 2. The CDR3 spans 14 residues. The CDR3 nucleotides read TGTGCCAGCAGACTAGCGGGAGAGACCGGGGAGCTGTTTTTT. Amino acid sequence: CASRLAGETGELFF.

This chain links TRBV4-2 with TRBJ1-2; D call uncertain. The CDR3 is made up of 15 amino acids. CDR1 LGHNA and CDR2 YNFKEQ come from the germline V gene. The V end lost 2 bases, the J end lost 3 bases, and 13 bases lay between the germline ends. The CDR3 spells CASSQSRGLDYGYTF. The DNA of the CDR3 is TGTGCCAGCAGCCAAAGTCGGGGTTTAGACTATGGCTACACCTTC.

The J gene is TRBJ2-2, the V gene TRBV10-3, with D unresolved. Germline-derived CDR1 and CDR2 are ENHRY and SYGVKD. Trimming left V 4 bases short and J 1 base short, with 10 bases between. The length of the CDR3 is 15 residues. The CDR3 spells CAISAPTVNTGELFF. CDR3 nucleotides: TGTGCCATCAGTGCCCCTACGGTGAACACCGGGGAGCTGTTTTTT.

The V gene is TRBV6-4, the J gene TRBJ2-2; no clear D. V was clipped by 4 bases and J by 4 bases, with 10 bases between them. The length of the CDR3 is 14 residues. Germline loops: CDR1 MRHNA, CDR2 SNTAGT. CDR3 loop: CASSARSATGELFF. CDR3 coding DNA: TGTGCCAGCAGTGCCCGTAGTGCCACCGGGGAGCTGTTTTTT.

The chain combines TRBV28 with TRBJ1-5; 8 bases agree with TRBD1. The CDR3 loop spans 14 amino acids. Germline CDR1 MDHEN, CDR2 SYDVKM. The junction had 4 bases not matched to a gene; V was cut back by 4 bases and J by 5 bases. The CDR3 DNA sequence: TGTGCCAGCAGTTCCGGACAGGGCTATCAGCCCCAGCATTTT. It specifies CASSSGQGYQPQHF.

This clone was seen more than once but under ten times. V and J are TRBV27 and TRBJ1-1; D not resolved. The CDR3 covers 16 residues. V was cut by 3 bases and J by 0 bases, with 14 bases left in between. CDR1 is MNHEY, CDR2 SMNVEV, per germline (reference sequence). The DNA for the CDR3 is TGTGCCAGCAGTTTCGTTAGCCCAACTTTGAACACTGAAGCTTTCTTT. Its translation is CASSFVSPTLNTEAFF.